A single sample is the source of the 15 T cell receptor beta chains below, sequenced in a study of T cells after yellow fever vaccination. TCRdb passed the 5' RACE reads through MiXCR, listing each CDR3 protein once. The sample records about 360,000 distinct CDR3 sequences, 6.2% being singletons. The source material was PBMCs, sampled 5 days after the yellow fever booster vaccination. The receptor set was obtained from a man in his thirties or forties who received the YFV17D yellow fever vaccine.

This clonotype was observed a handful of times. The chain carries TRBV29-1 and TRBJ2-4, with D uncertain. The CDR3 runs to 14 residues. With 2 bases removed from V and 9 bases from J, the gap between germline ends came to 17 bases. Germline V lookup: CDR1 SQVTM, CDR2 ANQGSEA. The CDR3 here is CSVEKTLGSGIQYF. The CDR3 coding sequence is TGCAGCGTTGAAAAGACACTGGGGTCGGGCATTCAGTACTTC. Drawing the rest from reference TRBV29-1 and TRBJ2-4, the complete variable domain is SAVISQKPSRDICQRGTSLTIQCQVDSQVTMMFWYRQQPGQSLTLIATANQGSEATYESGFVIDKFPISRPNLTFSTLTVSNMSPEDSSIYLCSVEKTLGSGIQYFGAGTRLSVL.

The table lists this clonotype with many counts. CDR3 in DNA: TGCGCCAGCAGCCCGGACAGGGGCGAGCAGTACTTC. Residues: CASSPDRGEQYF. This chain joins TRBV5-1 and TRBJ2-7, with 9 bases that match TRBD1. Germline V lookup: CDR1 SGHRS, CDR2 YFSETQ. The ends lost 4 bases at V and 6 bases at J; junction bases unmatched: 2. The CDR3 contains 12 residues. The whole variable domain, remainder taken from reference TRBV5-1 and TRBJ2-7, is KAGVTQTPRYLIKTRGQQVTLSCSPISGHRSVSWYQQTPGQGLQFLFEYFSETQRNKGNFPGRFSGRQFSNSRSEMNVSTLELGDSALYLCASSPDRGEQYFGPGTRLTVT.

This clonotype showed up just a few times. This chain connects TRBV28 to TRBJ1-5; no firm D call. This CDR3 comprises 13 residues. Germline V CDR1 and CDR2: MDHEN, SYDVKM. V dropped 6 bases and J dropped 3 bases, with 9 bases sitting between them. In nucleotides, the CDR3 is TGTGCCAGCAGGTGGGGTCTCAATCAGCCCCAGCATTTT. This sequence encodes CASRWGLNQPQHF.

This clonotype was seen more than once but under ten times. CDR3 in amino acids: CSARTGGGVFSYNEQFF. CDR3 bases: TGCAGCGCCCGAACTGGGGGGGGCGTTTTTTCCTACAATGAGCAGTTCTTC. This sequence joins TRBV29-1 and TRBJ2-1, with D perhaps TRBD2 (7 bases). The germline V gene encodes CDR1 SQVTM and CDR2 ANQGSEA. Trimming cost V 7 bases and J 1 base, with 23 bases left between them. The CDR3 sequence is 17 residues long.

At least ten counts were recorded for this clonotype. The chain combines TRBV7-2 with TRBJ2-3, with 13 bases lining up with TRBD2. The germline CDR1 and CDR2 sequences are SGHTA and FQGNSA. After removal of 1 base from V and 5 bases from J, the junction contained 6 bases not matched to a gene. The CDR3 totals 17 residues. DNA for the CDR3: TGTGCCAGCAGCTTAGTTGGGAGACTAGCGGGAGGAGATACGCAGTATTTT. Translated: CASSLVGRLAGGDTQYF. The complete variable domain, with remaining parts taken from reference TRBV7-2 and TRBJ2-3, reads GAGVSQSPSNKVTEKGKDVELRCDPISGHTALYWYRQSLGQGLEFLIYFQGNSAPDKSGLPSDRFSAERTGGSVSTLTIQRTQQEDSAVYLCASSLVGRLAGGDTQYFGPGTRLTVL.

CDR3 residues: CASSRGTINQLGYF. CDR3 in DNA: TGTGCCAGCAGCAGGGGGACTATCAACCAACTGGGGTACTTC. The chain recombines TRBV7-2 with TRBJ2-7; D may be TRBD2 (7 bases). This CDR3 has 14 residues. Germline V gene lookup returns CDR1 SGHTA and CDR2 FQGNSA. The V end was cut by 5 bases, the J end by 12 bases, with 23 bases between.

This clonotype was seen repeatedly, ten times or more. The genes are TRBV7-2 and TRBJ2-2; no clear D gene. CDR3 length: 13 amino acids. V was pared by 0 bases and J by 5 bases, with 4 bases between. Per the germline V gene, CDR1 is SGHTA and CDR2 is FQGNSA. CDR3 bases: TGTGCCAGCAGCTTAGCGCTAACCGGGGAGCTGTTTTTT. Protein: CASSLALTGELFF.

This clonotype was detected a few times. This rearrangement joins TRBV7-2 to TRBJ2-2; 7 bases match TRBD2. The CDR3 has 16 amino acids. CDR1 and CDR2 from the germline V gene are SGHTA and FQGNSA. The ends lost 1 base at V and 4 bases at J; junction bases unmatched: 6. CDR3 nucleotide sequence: TGTGCCAGCAGCTTAGTGCCAGGCGGGAGCACCGGGGAGCTGTTTTTT. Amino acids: CASSLVPGGSTGELFF.

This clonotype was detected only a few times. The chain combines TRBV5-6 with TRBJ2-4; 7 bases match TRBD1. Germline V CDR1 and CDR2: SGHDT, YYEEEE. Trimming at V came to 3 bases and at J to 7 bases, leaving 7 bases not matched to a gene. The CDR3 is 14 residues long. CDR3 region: CASSSGTEWNIQYF. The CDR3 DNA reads TGTGCCAGCAGCTCTGGGACAGAATGGAACATTCAGTACTTC.

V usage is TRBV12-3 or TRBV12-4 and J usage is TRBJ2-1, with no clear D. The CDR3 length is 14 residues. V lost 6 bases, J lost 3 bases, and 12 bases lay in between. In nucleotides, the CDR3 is TGTGCCAGCAGCCCAGTGAGGCGCTACAATGAGCAGTTCTTC. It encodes CASSPVRRYNEQFF.

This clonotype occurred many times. CDR3 in amino acids: CSAGQGSNEQYF. As DNA, the CDR3 is TGCAGCGCTGGACAGGGTTCCAACGAGCAGTACTTC. The genes are TRBV29-1 and TRBJ2-7; TRBD1 agrees at 8 bases. With V trimmed by 7 bases and J by 5 bases, 7 bases remained unmatched. The germline V gene has CDR1 SQVTM and CDR2 ANQGSEA. This CDR3 is built from 12 residues.

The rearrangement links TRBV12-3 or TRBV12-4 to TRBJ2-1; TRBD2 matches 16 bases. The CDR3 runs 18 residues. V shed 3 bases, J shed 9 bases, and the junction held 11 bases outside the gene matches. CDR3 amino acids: CASSFGQGTSGRAGEQFF. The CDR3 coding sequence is TGTGCCAGCAGTTTCGGGCAGGGGACTAGCGGGAGGGCCGGTGAGCAGTTCTTC.

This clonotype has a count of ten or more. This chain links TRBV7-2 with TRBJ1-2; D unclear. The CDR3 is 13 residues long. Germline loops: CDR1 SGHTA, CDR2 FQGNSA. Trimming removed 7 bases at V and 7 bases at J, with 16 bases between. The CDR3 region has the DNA TGTGCCAGCACCCCGCGGGCAGTTTCTGGCTACACCTTC. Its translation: CASTPRAVSGYTF.

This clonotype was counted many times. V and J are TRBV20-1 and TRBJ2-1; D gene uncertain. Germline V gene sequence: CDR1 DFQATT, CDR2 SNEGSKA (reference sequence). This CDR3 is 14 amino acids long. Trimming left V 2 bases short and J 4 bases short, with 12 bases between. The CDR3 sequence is CSARPSLGYNEQFF. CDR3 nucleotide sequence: TGCAGTGCTAGACCCAGTTTAGGGTACAATGAGCAGTTCTTC.

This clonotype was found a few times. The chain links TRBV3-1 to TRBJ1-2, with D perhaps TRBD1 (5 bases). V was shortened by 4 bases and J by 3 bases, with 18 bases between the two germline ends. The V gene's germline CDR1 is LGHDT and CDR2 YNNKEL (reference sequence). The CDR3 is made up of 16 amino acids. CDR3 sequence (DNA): TGTGCCAGCAGCCCAGCAACCCTCGGCAGGGACTATGGCTACACCTTC. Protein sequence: CASSPATLGRDYGYTF.